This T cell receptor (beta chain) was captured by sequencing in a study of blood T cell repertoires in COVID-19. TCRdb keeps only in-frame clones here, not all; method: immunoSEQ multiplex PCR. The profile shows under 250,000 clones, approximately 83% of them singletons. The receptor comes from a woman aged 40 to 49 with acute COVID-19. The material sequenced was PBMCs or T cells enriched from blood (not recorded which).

CDR3: CATATGTQNNEQFF. Written as DNA, the CDR3 is TGTGCCACCGCCACCGGGACACAGAACAATGAGCAGTTCTTC. The chain has TRBV24-1 and TRBJ2-1; possibly TRBD1 for D (6 bases). Trimming left V 9 bases short and J 5 bases short, with 16 bases between. The germline CDR1 and CDR2 sequences are KGHDR and SFDVKD. The CDR3 totals 14 residues.